The 22 T cell receptor beta chains listed next were all sequenced from one sample in a study of cytomegalovirus exposure and HLA in healthy donors. PCR involved 60 Vbeta and 13 Jbeta primers. Assay used: immunoSEQ multiplex PCR; TCRdb lists only in-frame clones, some missing. This sample's clone table lists about 170,000 clones. The sequenced sample was PBMCs. Source of these receptors: a woman under 30 in good health and CMV-seropositive.

This chain connects TRBV7-2 to TRBJ1-2, with 8 positions matching TRBD1. V lost 5 bases and J lost 6; bases outside the gene matches: 5. From germline, CDR1 is SGHTA and CDR2 FQGNSA. The CDR3 runs to 13 residues. The DNA for the CDR3 is TGTGCCAGCAGCCAGGACAGGGTGCATGGCTACACCTTC. Amino acids: CASSQDRVHGYTF.

The rearrangement links TRBV11-2 to TRBJ2-1; possibly TRBD2 for D (5 bases). CDR1 is SGHAT, CDR2 FQNNGV, per germline. Trimming cost V 3 bases and J 5 bases, with 14 bases left between them. This CDR3 region has 15 residues. The CDR3, as DNA: TGTGCCAGCAGCTTTTTCTTAGCGCGGAACAATGAGCAGTTCTTC. Residues: CASSFFLARNNEQFF.

This rearrangement joins TRBV5-4 to TRBJ2-1; TRBD1 aligns across 10 bases. CDR1 and CDR2 (germline): SGHNT, YYREEE (reference sequence). The CDR3 totals 14 residues. With 4 bases clipped from V and 8 bases from J, the junction kept 6 bases outside the gene matches. The CDR3 DNA is TGTGCCAGCAGCAAGGGACAGGGGATCCATGAGCAGTTCTTC. Its translation: CASSKGQGIHEQFF.

Here the CDR3 reads CASSLGTNEQYF. CDR3 bases: TGTGCCAGCAGTTTAGGCACGAACGAGCAGTACTTC. V gene TRBV28 combines with J gene TRBJ2-7; D call uncertain. V shed 2 bases and J shed 5 bases, with 7 bases lying between them. Germline V CDR1 and CDR2: MDHEN, SYDVKM. The CDR3 is made up of 12 amino acids.

The chain joins TRBV7-9 to TRBJ2-3; no clear D gene. The CDR3 runs 11 residues. The ends were cut back, 6 bases at V and 4 bases at J, with 5 bases in the middle. Germline V gene lookup returns CDR1 SEHNR and CDR2 FQNEAQ (reference sequence). CDR3: CASRYADTQYF. CDR3 coding DNA: TGTGCCAGCAGATATGCAGATACGCAGTATTTT.

The chain has TRBV7-8 and TRBJ2-7; the D gene is possibly TRBD2 (5 bases). Trimming removed 4 bases at V and 3 bases at J, with 10 bases between. The CDR3 spans 13 residues. Germline assignment: CDR1 SGHVS and CDR2 FQNEAQ. Here the CDR3 reads CASSWASNYEQYF. CDR3 sequence (DNA): TGTGCCAGCAGCTGGGCTAGCAACTACGAGCAGTACTTC.

The chain employs TRBV5-4 and TRBJ1-2, with a tentative D call TRBD1 (5 bases). Trimming removed 6 bases from V and 4 bases from J, with 22 bases in between. Per the germline V gene, CDR1 is SGHNT and CDR2 is YYREEE (reference sequence). CDR3 length: 16 amino acids. The CDR3 sequence: CASTFGTLGDIYGYTF. CDR3 coding DNA: TGTGCCAGCACCTTCGGGACTCTTGGGGATATCTATGGCTACACCTTC.

The genes are TRBV5-1 and TRBJ1-3, with 7 bases that match TRBD1. Germline CDR1 is SGHRS and CDR2 is YFSETQ. The CDR3 contains 20 residues. CDR3 residues: CASSSAPGQLVGSSGNTIYF. Here the CDR3 DNA reads TGCGCTTCCAGCAGCGCTCCGGGACAGTTGGTGGGGAGCTCTGGAAACACCATATATTTT.

The chain combines TRBV2 with TRBJ1-2, with 7 bases lining up with TRBD1. The CDR3 totals 13 residues. Germline V gene sequence: CDR1 SNHLY, CDR2 FYNNEI. V shed 3 bases and J 4 bases; nucleotides not matched to a gene: 2. The CDR3 sequence is CASSETGPYGYTF. The CDR3, as DNA: TGTGCCAGCAGTGAGACAGGGCCCTATGGCTACACCTTC.

The genes are TRBV5-4 and TRBJ2-5, with TRBD2 identical over 9 bases. The better agreement between TRBJ2-7 and the DNA end casts doubt on the J call. The germline CDR1 and CDR2 sequences are SGHNT and YYREEE (reference sequence). The CDR3 runs to 14 residues. CDR3 region: CASSSSGISYEQYF. The CDR3 DNA reads TGTGCCAGCAGCTCTAGCGGGATATCCTACGAGCAGTACTTC.

This chain links TRBV15 with TRBJ2-5; D is unresolved. CDR3 length equals 16 residues. V was clipped by 3 bases and J by 5 bases, with 19 bases between them. CDR1 and CDR2 (germline): LNHNV, YYDKDF (reference sequence). Here the CDR3 DNA reads TGTGCCACCAGCAGCCTAACTGGTACGGGTGGGGAGACCCAGTACTTC. It codes for CATSSLTGTGGETQYF.

V and J are TRBV4-1 and TRBJ2-7; 13 bases match TRBD2. The germline CDR1 and CDR2 sequences are MGHRA and YSYEKL. The ends lost 0 bases at V and 6 bases at J; junction bases unmatched: 5. This CDR3 contains 16 residues. The CDR3 DNA reads TGCGCCAGCAGCCAAGATCCGGGACTAGCGGGACCCGAGCAGTACTTC. It translates to CASSQDPGLAGPEQYF.

The V and J genes are TRBV5-1 and TRBJ2-3; weak D call: TRBD1 (6 bases). V was trimmed by 6 bases and J by 0 bases, leaving 14 bases between them. This CDR3 contains 15 residues. The V gene's germline CDR1 is SGHRS and CDR2 YFSETQ. CDR3 sequence: CASTPRGQSTDTQYF. CDR3 nucleotide sequence: TGCGCCAGCACCCCACGAGGACAGAGCACAGATACGCAGTATTTT.

The rearrangement uses TRBV7-9 and TRBJ1-1, with no clear D. Looked up from germline, CDR1 is SEHNR and CDR2 is FQNEAQ (reference sequence). The ends were cut back, 4 bases at V and 4 bases at J, with 10 bases in the middle. CDR3 length equals 13 residues. This chain's CDR3 is CASSWIEGTEAFF. CDR3 in DNA: TGTGCCAGCAGCTGGATAGAGGGCACTGAAGCTTTCTTT.

CDR3 in DNA: TGTGCCAGCAGCTCCGGGACTAGCGGGAGAACGAGGAATGAGCAGTTCTTC. Its protein product is CASSSGTSGRTRNEQFF. This rearrangement joins TRBV5-4 to TRBJ2-1, with TRBD2 matching 14 bases. V shed 3 bases and J 7 bases; nucleotides not matched to a gene: 9. This CDR3 contains 17 residues. Germline V lookup: CDR1 SGHNT, CDR2 YYREEE (reference sequence).

The chain couples TRBV4-1 to TRBJ2-7; D remains unclear. This CDR3 comprises 12 residues. V lost 1 base and J 5 bases, leaving 6 bases between the germline ends. The V gene's germline CDR1 is MGHRA and CDR2 YSYEKL. In DNA, the CDR3 is TGCGCCAGCAGCCAAGTCCCAGACGAGCAGTACTTC. The encoded protein is CASSQVPDEQYF.

V and J are TRBV5-6 and TRBJ2-5, with 7 bases that match TRBD1. This CDR3 comprises 13 residues. V trimming: 4 bases; J trimming: 11 bases; junction bases outside the gene matches: 11. Germline CDR1 SGHDT, CDR2 YYEEEE. The CDR3 nucleotides are TGTGCCAGCAGCCAAGACAGGGTCGGAGAGCAGTACTTC. This gives the protein CASSQDRVGEQYF.

This sequence joins TRBV9 and TRBJ2-1; D ambiguous. Trimming cost V 0 bases and J 4 bases, with 5 bases left between them. CDR3 size: 13 residues. Germline assignment: CDR1 SGDLS and CDR2 YYNGEE. The CDR3 spells CASSVGEYNEQFF. The CDR3 coding sequence is TGTGCCAGCAGCGTAGGAGAGTACAATGAGCAGTTCTTC.

This chain uses TRBV9 with TRBJ2-3, with 10 nucleotides matching TRBD2. Per the germline V gene, CDR1 is SGDLS and CDR2 is YYNGEE. This CDR3 has 17 residues. V was clipped by 0 bases and J by 2 bases; unmatched bases: 6. CDR3: CASSVEASGSYTDTQYF. The CDR3 bases are TGTGCCAGCAGCGTAGAAGCTAGCGGGAGTTACACAGATACGCAGTATTTT.

The CDR3 nucleotides are TGTGCCAGCAGCCCAAGAGGATTCGACGAGCAGTACTTC. Translation gives CASSPRGFDEQYF. This chain connects TRBV13 to TRBJ2-7, with D unclear. V was trimmed by 5 bases and J by 5 bases, leaving 13 bases between them. Germline V lookup: CDR1 PRHDT, CDR2 FYEKMQ (reference sequence). The CDR3 length is 13 residues. Full variable domain (missing parts from reference TRBV13 and TRBJ2-7): AAGVIQSPRHLIKEKRETATLKCYPIPRHDTVYWYQQGPGQDPQFLISFYEKMQSDKGSIPDRFSAQQFSDYHSELNMSSLELGDSALYFCASSPRGFDEQYFGPGTRLTVT.

The genes are TRBV5-3 and TRBJ1-6; D is uncertain. TRBV5-3 is an open reading frame, and its role is uncertain. CDR3 length: 13 residues. Trimming took 2 bases from V and 7 from J, leaving 7 bases between them. DNA of the CDR3: TGTGCCAGAAGCTTACAGCCAAATTCACCCCTCCACTTT. This encodes CARSLQPNSPLHF.

The chain combines TRBV6-5 with TRBJ1-2; D uncertain. V gave up 5 bases and J gave up 7 bases, with 11 bases separating them. Germline V CDR1 and CDR2: MNHEY, SVGAGI. This CDR3 is built from 12 residues. The CDR3 spells CASSKPGFGYTF. CDR3 DNA: TGTGCCAGCAGTAAACCAGGTTTTGGCTACACCTTC.